This T cell receptor beta chain was sequenced in a study of beta chain features in type 1 diabetes. This clone has only a few counts. As every portion of the isolated RNA was reverse transcribed, the sequencing read expressed TCRB transcripts. TCRdb's copy holds only in-frame clones and misses some; the assay was immunoSEQ multiplex PCR. The sample lists approximately 150,000 clones, roughly 10% occurring once. Sequencing was performed on central memory CD4+ T cells from blood. This clonotype was obtained from a woman aged 40-49 years in good health.

CDR3 residues: CATGTLANTGELFF. CDR3 nucleotides: TGTGCCACCGGGACACTGGCGAACACCGGGGAGCTGTTTTTT. The chain links TRBV19 to TRBJ2-2; D perhaps matches TRBD1 (6 bases). This CDR3 comprises 14 residues. CDR1 is LNHDA, CDR2 SQIVND, per germline (reference sequence). Trimming pared 10 bases from V and 0 bases from J, leaving 12 bases between.